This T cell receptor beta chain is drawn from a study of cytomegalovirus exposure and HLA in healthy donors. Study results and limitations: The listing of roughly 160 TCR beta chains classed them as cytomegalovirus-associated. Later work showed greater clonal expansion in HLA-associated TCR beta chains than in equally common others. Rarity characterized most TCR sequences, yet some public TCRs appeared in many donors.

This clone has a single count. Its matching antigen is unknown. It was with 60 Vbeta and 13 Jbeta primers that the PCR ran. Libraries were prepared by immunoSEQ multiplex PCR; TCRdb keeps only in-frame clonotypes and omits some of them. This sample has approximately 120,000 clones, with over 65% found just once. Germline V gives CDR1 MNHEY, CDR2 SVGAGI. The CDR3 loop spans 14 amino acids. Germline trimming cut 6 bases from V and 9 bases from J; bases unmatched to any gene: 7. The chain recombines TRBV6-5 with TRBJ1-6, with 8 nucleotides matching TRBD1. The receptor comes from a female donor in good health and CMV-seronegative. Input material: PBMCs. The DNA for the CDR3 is TGTGCCAGCAGCGGGACAGGAGAGACTTCACCCCTCCACTTT. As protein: CASSGTGETSPLHF.